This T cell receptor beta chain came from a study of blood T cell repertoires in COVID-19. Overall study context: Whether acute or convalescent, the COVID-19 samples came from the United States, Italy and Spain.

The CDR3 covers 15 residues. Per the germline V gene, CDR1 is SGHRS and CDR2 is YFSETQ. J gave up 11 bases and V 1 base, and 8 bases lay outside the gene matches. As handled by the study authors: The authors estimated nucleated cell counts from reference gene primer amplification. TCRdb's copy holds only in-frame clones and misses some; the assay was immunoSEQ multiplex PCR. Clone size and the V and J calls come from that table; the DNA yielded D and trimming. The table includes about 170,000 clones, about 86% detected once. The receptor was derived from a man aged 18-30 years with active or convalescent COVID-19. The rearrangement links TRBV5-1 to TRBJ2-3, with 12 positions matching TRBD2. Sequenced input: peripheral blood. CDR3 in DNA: TGCGCCAGCAGCTTGTCGACTAGCGGGGGAAAAGAGCAGTATTTT. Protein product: CASSLSTSGGKEQYF.